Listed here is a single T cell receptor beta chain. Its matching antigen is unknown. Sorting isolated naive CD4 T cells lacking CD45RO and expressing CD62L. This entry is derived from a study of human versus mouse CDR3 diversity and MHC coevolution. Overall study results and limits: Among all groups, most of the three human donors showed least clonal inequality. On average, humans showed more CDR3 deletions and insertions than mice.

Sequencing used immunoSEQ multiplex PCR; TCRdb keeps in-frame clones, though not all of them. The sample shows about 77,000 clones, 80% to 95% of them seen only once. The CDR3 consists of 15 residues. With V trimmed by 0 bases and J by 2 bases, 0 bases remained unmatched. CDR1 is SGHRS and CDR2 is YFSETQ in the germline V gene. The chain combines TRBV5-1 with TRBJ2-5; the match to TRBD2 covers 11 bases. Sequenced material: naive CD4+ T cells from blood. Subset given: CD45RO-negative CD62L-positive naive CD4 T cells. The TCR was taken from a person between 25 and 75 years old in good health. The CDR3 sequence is CASSLGLAGQETQYF. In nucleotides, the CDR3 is TGCGCCAGCAGCTTGGGACTAGCGGGACAAGAGACCCAGTACTTC.